This record looks at one T cell receptor beta chain sequence and its context. Its antigen remains unknown. The data are from a study of cytomegalovirus exposure and HLA in healthy donors. Healthy bone marrow donors formed the donor group. V lost 6 bases and J lost 2; bases outside the gene matches: 4. This CDR3 is 15 amino acids long. Germline V gene sequence: CDR1 MDHEN, CDR2 SYDVKM. 60 Vbeta and 13 Jbeta primers were used in PCR. Repertoires were generated with immunoSEQ multiplex PCR, while TCRdb's copy carries only in-frame clones and drops some. The data show 150,000 to 180,000 clones, 65% to 80% seen once. General study points: Per published accounts, TCR beta sequences correctly predicted the HLA-A and HLA-B alleles of most subjects. Testing in vitro showed a few CMV-associated chains specific for CMV antigens. Some V segments, TRBV6-2 and TRBV6-3 among them, were indistinguishable and were therefore excluded.

This clonotype was sampled from a man aged 18 to 29 in good health and CMV-seronegative. The specimen was PBMCs. The chain joins TRBV28 to TRBJ2-1, with TRBD2 matching over 10 bases. The CDR3: CASRQGLAAYNEQFF. The CDR3, as DNA: TGTGCCAGCAGACAAGGACTAGCGGCCTACAATGAGCAGTTCTTC.